The entry below describes one T cell receptor (beta chain). Its antigen is still unknown. A single record per CDR3 protein comes from TCRdb applying MiXCR to the RT-PCR reads. The sample has roughly 700,000 distinct CDR3 sequences; approximately 15% are singletons. The record originates from a study of response to subunit inactivated influenza vaccine. CDR1 GTSNPN and CDR2 SVGIG come from the germline V gene (reference sequence). CDR3 size: 13 residues. Deletions cut 3 bases from V and 4 bases from J, with 11 bases between. Study-wide results and limits: Authors suggested seasonal influenza vaccinations each recruit few new T cells.

The chain combines TRBV30 with TRBJ2-3, with D unclear. This receptor was taken from a man aged 50 or older who received an inactivated influenza vaccine. Here the sequenced sample was PBMCs from blood, taken 14 days before vaccination. The CDR3 region is CAWRVPPADTQYF. The CDR3 nucleotides are TGTGCCTGGAGGGTCCCCCCCGCAGATACGCAGTATTTT.